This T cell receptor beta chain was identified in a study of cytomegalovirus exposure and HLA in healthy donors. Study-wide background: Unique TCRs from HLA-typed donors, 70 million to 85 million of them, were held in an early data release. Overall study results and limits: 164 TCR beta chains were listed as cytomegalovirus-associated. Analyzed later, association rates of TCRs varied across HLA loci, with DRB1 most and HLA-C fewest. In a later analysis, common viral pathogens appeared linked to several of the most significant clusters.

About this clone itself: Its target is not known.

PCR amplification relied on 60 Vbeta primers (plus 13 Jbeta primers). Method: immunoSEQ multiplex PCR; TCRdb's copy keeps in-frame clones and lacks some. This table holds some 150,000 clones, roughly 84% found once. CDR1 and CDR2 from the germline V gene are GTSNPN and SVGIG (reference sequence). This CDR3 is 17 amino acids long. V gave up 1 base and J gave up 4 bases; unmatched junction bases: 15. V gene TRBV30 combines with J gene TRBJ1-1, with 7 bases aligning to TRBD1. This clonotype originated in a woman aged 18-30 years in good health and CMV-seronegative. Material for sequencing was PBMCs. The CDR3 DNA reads TGTGCCTGGAGTGACAGGGGCTTTGCTATTATGGGCACTGAAGCTTTCTTT. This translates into CAWSDRGFAIMGTEAFF.